Each of the 10 T cell receptor beta chains below was sequenced from the same sample in a study of CD8 T cells in ankylosing spondylitis. TCRdb reprocessed the 5' RACE reads with MiXCR, giving one entry per CDR3 protein. This table has about 240,000 distinct CDR3 sequences, approximately 9% appearing once. The sequenced sample consisted of blood, either unsorted or a sorted T cell fraction (not recorded which). These receptors originate from a male donor with ankylosing spondylitis or in good health (not recorded which).

This clonotype has more than one count but fewer than ten. This sequence joins TRBV18 and TRBJ1-5; D gene uncertain. Per the germline V gene, CDR1 is KGHSH and CDR2 is LQKENI. This CDR3 comprises 15 residues. The V end lost 2 bases, the J end lost 1 base, and 9 bases lay between the germline ends. As DNA, the CDR3 is TGTGCCAGCTCACCAGACGGGATCAGCAATCAGCCCCAGCATTTT. As protein: CASSPDGISNQPQHF.

This clonotype was seen at least ten times. The chain joins TRBV2 to TRBJ2-3; the match to TRBD2 covers 7 bases. Per germline, CDR1 SNHLY and CDR2 FYNNEI. This CDR3 spans 15 amino acids. V shed 6 bases, J shed 8 bases, and the junction held 14 bases outside the gene matches. The CDR3: CASSLRDGGKVTQYF. The CDR3 DNA reads as TGTGCCAGCAGCTTAAGGGACGGGGGGAAAGTTACGCAGTATTTT.

This clonotype was picked up a small number of times. This rearrangement joins TRBV21-1 to TRBJ1-2; the D call TRBD1 from the table was never checked on the DNA. TRBV21-1 represents a pseudogene. The CDR3 has 15 residues. The CDR3 DNA follows: TGTGCCAGCAGCAAACGGACGGGGGGCCGGGGAGGCTACACCTTC. This encodes CASSKRTGGRGGYTF.

The J gene is TRBJ2-3, the V gene TRBV1; the table calls TRBD1, which could not be checked here. TRBV1 is noted as a pseudogene. This CDR3 has 18 residues. CDR3 in DNA: TGCACCAGCAGCCAAGATAGGGGGACAGACACGTACACAGATACGCAGTATTTT. Translating gives CTSSQDRGTDTYTDTQYF.

This clonotype was detected a few times. The chain joins TRBV4-1 to TRBJ2-1; the match to TRBD2 covers 11 bases. The V segment lost 1 base and the J segment 8 bases; nucleotides outside the gene matches: 4. The CDR3 spans 15 residues. Germline V gene sequence: CDR1 MGHRA, CDR2 YSYEKL. CDR3 sequence (DNA): TGCGCCAGCAGCCAAGTTAGCGGGAGGGCCCATGAGCAGTTCTTC. Amino acids: CASSQVSGRAHEQFF.

This clonotype was counted many times. V gene TRBV5-1 combines with J gene TRBJ2-3; tentatively, D is TRBD1 or TRBD2 (6 bases each). V was shortened by 3 bases and J by 2 bases, with 13 bases between the two germline ends. Germline V CDR1 and CDR2: SGHRS, YFSETQ. The length of the CDR3 is 15 residues. CDR3 residues: CASSSGGGFTDTQYF. CDR3 DNA sequence: TGCGCCAGCAGCTCCGGAGGGGGTTTCACAGATACGCAGTATTTT.

A note on this clonotype: This could be a read error, since a much larger clone is one nucleotide away. The rearrangement uses TRBV27 and TRBJ2-7; 10 bases match TRBD1. Germline CDR1 MNHEY, CDR2 SMNVEV (reference sequence). The CDR3 is made up of 15 amino acids. The CDR3, as DNA: TGTGCCAGCTCCCCCCGACAGGGGGCTAACTACGAGCAGTGCTTC. Encoded protein: CASSPRQGANYEQCF.

There are many counts of this clonotype. The rearrangement links TRBV20-1 to TRBJ2-1; 14 bases fit TRBD2. CDR3 length equals 14 residues. J lost 10 bases, V lost 6 bases, and 8 bases had no gene match. CDR1 and CDR2 from the germline V gene are DFQATT and SNEGSKA (reference sequence). The DNA for the CDR3 is TGCAGTGCCGGGGGACTAGCGGGAGACACCGAGCAGTTCTTC. Translated, it gives CSAGGLAGDTEQFF.

This clonotype showed up many times. V and J are TRBV29-1 and TRBJ2-5; TRBD2 matches 8 bases. Germline V gives CDR1 SQVTM, CDR2 ANQGSEA. V dropped 2 bases and J dropped 0; count of bases not matched to a gene: 5. The CDR3 consists of 15 residues. This chain's CDR3 is CSVETSGDYQETQYF. For the CDR3, the DNA is TGCAGCGTTGAAACTAGCGGAGATTACCAAGAGACCCAGTACTTC.

In this sample, this clonotype turned up many times. The chain employs TRBV2 and TRBJ1-1; unclear D gene. From germline, CDR1 is SNHLY and CDR2 FYNNEI. Trimming left V 8 bases short and J 3 bases short, with 16 bases between. There are 14 residues in the CDR3. The CDR3 protein is CASYYKEEYTEAFF. As DNA, the CDR3 is TGTGCCAGCTATTATAAGGAGGAATACACTGAAGCTTTCTTT.